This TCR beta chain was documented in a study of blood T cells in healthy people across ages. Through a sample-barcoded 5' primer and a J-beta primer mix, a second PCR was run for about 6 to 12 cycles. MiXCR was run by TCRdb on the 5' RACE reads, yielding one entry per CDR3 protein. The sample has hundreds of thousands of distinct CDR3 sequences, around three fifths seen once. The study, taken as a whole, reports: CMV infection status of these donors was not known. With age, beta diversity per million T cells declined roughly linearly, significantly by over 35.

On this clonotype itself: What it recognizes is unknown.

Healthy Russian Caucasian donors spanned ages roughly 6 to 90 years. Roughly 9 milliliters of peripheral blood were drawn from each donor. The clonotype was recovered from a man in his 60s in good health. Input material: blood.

The CDR3 spells CASSLEGSSGANVLTF. The CDR3 coding sequence is TGCGCCAGCAGCTTGGAGGGGAGCTCTGGGGCCAACGTCCTGACTTTC. The genes are TRBV5-1 and TRBJ2-6; D possibly uses TRBD1 or TRBD2 (5 bases each). V was cut by 0 bases and J by 0 bases, with 7 bases left in between. Germline values: CDR1 SGHRS, CDR2 YFSETQ. The CDR3 is made up of 16 amino acids. Full variable domain (rest looked up from reference TRBV5-1 and TRBJ2-6): KAGVTQTPRYLIKTRGQQVTLSCSPISGHRSVSWYQQTPGQGLQFLFEYFSETQRNKGNFPGRFSGRQFSNSRSEMNVSTLELGDSALYLCASSLEGSSGANVLTFGAGSRLTVL.